This T cell receptor beta chain was observed in a study of blood T cell repertoires in COVID-19 (dated by TCRdb to 2019 to 2021). Background for the entire study: The collaborator samples originated in the United States, Italy and Spain and spanned the acute and convalescent phases of COVID-19. The samples were drawn from two sources: the first 160 participants of the ongoing ImmuneRACE study, and over 1,000 subjects contributed by 6 global collaborators. The dataset comprised deeply sampled blood TCRbeta repertoires from subjects exposed to, actively infected with, or recovered from COVID-19. HLA class I and class II types, where available, came from metadata supplied by the sample provider rather than from assay-based typing. Nearly every sample came with metadata listing a de-identified subject ID, COVID-19 status, age in years and sex. The repertoires were released in a freely available public database intended as a resource for research on the immune response to SARS-CoV-2. The material from the prospective study consisted of cDNA or gDNA derived from T cells, B-cell-depleted T cells, or PBMCs.

The immunoSEQ Assay, a bias-controlled multiplex PCR, was used to amplify TCRbeta CDR3 regions from genomic DNA. As for the original processing: The number of nucleated cells in each sample was estimated by amplification of reference gene primers within the assay. To quantify the absolute abundance of each unique TCRbeta CDR3 rearrangement, sequence reads were collapsed and filtered. For each sample, productive Simpson clonality was calculated by taking the square root of Simpson's diversity index across productive rearrangements. The source is immuneACCESS, and TCRdb retained only in-frame sequences with V and J called. Part of the clones is not carried over; for the studies checked, unresolved V genes explain less than half of this, and the remainder is unexplained. D and trimming were read from the DNA, whereas the V and J calls and clone size are those reported in that table. The sample records 100,000 to 150,000 clones, approximately 74% of which are singletons. The biggest ten clones account for roughly 5% of the sample.

What the work shows at the level of the full study, not this receptor alone: Clinical and demographic metadata were provided uncurated, with the amount varying by source and participant.

Of note for this clone: Its antigen remains unidentified. The input lacks base qualities; no much larger clone sits a single base away. The same CDR3 is also encoded by other DNA sequences in this sample.

The CDR3 contains 11 residues, cysteine and phenylalanine counted. Here the CDR3 DNA is all that survives: 33 bases in frame from base 1. Trimming takes 5 bases from V and 2 bases from J, and the germline ends sit 3 bases apart. CDR1 and CDR2 (LNHDA, SQIVND) derive from the germline V gene (reference sequence). The collaborating institutions used their own protocols to collect whole blood in K2EDTA tubes. Collaborator samples were shipped for TCRbeta analysis as frozen whole blood, isolated PBMCs, or DNA extracted from either sample type. The sequence joins TRBV19 to TRBJ1-2, with the D gene call left open. Sequenced material: peripheral blood. This TCR derives from a man in his sixties with acute or convalescent COVID-19. At the DNA level, the sequence is TGTGCCAGTAGTTTAAACTATGGCTACACCTTC. Translated, it gives CASSLNYGYTF.